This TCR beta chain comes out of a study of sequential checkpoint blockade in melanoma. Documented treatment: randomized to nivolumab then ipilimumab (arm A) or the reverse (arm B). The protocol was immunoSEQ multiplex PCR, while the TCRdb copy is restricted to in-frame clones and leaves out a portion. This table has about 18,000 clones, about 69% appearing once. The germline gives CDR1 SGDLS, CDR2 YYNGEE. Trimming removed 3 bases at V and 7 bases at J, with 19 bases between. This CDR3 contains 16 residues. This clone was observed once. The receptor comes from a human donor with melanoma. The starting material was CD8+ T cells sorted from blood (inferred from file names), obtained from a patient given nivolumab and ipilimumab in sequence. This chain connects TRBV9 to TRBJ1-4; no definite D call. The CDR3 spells CASSAEPREDPEKLFF. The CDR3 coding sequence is TGTGCCAGCAGCGCAGAACCCCGGGAGGACCCTGAAAAACTGTTTTTT.